Below, one T cell receptor (beta chain) is given with its context. TCR beta chains were sequenced at survey level with immunoSEQ. Sequencing used immunoSEQ multiplex PCR; TCRdb keeps in-frame clones, though not all of them. Of about 68,000 clones listed, approximately 92% are singletons. The CDR3 covers 14 residues. Germline assignment: CDR1 KGHSH and CDR2 LQKENI. V was cut by 0 bases and J by 2 bases, with 4 bases left in between. The receptor was derived from a middle-aged man with rheumatoid arthritis. V usage is TRBV18 and J usage is TRBJ2-2; no clear D. The sample taken for sequencing was PBMCs. This chain's CDR3 is CASSPPENTGELFF. CDR3 nucleotide sequence: TGTGCCAGCTCACCACCGGAAAACACCGGGGAGCTGTTTTTT.